This TCR beta chain was sequenced in a study of blood T cell repertoires in COVID-19. Across the study: Italy, Spain and the United States were the sources of the convalescent and acute COVID-19 samples. PBMCs, B-cell-depleted T cells, or T cells were the source of the cDNA or gDNA that made up the material.

Looked up from germline, CDR1 is SGHVS and CDR2 is FQNEAQ. J lost 2 bases, V lost 4 bases, and 9 bases had no gene match. The CDR3 has 16 amino acids. Authors' methods: Using reference gene primer amplification, nucleated cell counts were estimated. Sequenced by immunoSEQ multiplex PCR; TCRdb stores in-frame clones only, minus some. The DNA was the basis for D and trimming; V, J and clone size are from that table. Found here are under 120,000 clones, 69% of them singletons; the top ten hold around 6.3%. The chain links TRBV7-8 to TRBJ2-3; TRBD2 aligns across 7 bases. The TCR was taken from an elderly man with acute or convalescent COVID-19. The sequenced sample consisted of peripheral blood. The CDR3 DNA is TGTGCCAGCAGCTCCGACATAGCGGGTAACACAGATACGCAGTATTTT. Translated: CASSSDIAGNTDTQYF. Full variable domain (rest looked up from reference TRBV7-8 and TRBJ2-3): GAGVSQSPRYKVAKRGQDVALRCDPISGHVSLFWYQQALGQGPEFLTYFQNEAQLDKSGLPSDRFFAERPEGSVSTLKIQRTQQEDSAVYLCASSSDIAGNTDTQYFGPGTRLTVL.